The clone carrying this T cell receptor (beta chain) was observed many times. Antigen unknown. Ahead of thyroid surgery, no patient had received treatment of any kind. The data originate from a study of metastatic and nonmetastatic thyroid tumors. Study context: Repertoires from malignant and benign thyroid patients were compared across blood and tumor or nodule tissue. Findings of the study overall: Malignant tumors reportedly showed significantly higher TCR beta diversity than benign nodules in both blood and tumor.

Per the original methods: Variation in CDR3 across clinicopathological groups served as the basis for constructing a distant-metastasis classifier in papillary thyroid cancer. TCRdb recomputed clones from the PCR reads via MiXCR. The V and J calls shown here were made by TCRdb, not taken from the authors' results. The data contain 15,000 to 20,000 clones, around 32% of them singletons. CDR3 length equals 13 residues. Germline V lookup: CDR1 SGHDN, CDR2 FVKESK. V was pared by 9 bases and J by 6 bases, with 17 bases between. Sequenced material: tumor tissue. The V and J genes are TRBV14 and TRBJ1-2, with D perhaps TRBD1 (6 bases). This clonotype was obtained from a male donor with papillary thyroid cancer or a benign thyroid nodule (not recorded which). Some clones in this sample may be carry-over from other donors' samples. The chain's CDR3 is CARMPQGGDGYTF. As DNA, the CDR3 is TGTGCCAGGATGCCACAGGGAGGGGATGGCTACACCTTC.